These 27 T cell receptor beta chains originate from one sample sequenced in a study of T cells in localized non-small cell lung cancer. Sequenced by immunoSEQ multiplex PCR; TCRdb stores in-frame clones only, minus some. The repertoire holds under 70,000 clones, with roughly 85% as singletons. Sequenced material: peripheral blood, taken before any cancer treatment. The receptors stem from a woman aged 35 to 69 with stage I lung adenocarcinoma.

The gene calls are TRBV29-1 and TRBJ2-1; 9 nucleotides align to TRBD2. V trimming: 5 bases; J trimming: 4 bases; junction bases outside the gene matches: 3. This CDR3 is 13 amino acids long. Germline lookup yields CDR1 SQVTM and CDR2 ANQGSEA. In DNA form, the CDR3 reads TGCAGCGTTATTAGCGGGGGATACAATGAGCAGTTCTTC. Translating it yields CSVISGGYNEQFF.

The rearrangement joins TRBV5-6 to TRBJ2-3; 9 bases align to TRBD2. The CDR3 runs 15 residues. V dropped 0 bases and J dropped 1; count of bases not matched to a gene: 0. CDR1 and CDR2 from the germline V gene are SGHDT and YYEEEE. CDR3 residues: CASSLVAGGTDTQYF. As DNA, the CDR3 is TGTGCCAGCAGCTTGGTAGCGGGGGGCACAGATACGCAGTATTTT.

This clone was found a few times. The gene calls are TRBV6-5 and TRBJ2-5, with TRBD1 matching over 10 bases. The CDR3 runs 16 residues. Germline trimming cut 3 bases from V and 5 bases from J; bases unmatched to any gene: 9. Looked up from germline, CDR1 is MNHEY and CDR2 is SVGAGI. The CDR3 reads CASSYATGGLGETQYF. The CDR3 bases are TGTGCCAGCAGTTATGCGACAGGGGGCTTGGGGGAGACCCAGTACTTC.

The chain is built from TRBV28 and TRBJ2-7, with 8 bases aligning to TRBD1. CDR1 and CDR2 from the germline V gene are MDHEN and SYDVKM. CDR3 length: 15 amino acids. Trimming took 2 bases from V and 0 from J; bases not matched to a gene: 3. CDR3 protein: CASSLGGQDSYEQYF. The CDR3 DNA follows: TGTGCCAGCAGTTTAGGGGGACAGGACTCCTACGAGCAGTACTTC.

Regarding this clone: This CDR3 is also generated by other DNA sequences in the sample. The rearrangement links TRBV5-1 to TRBJ2-2; 9 positions match TRBD1. V shed 3 bases and J 6 bases; nucleotides not matched to a gene: 3. This CDR3 has 14 amino acids. CDR1 and CDR2 (germline): SGHRS, YFSETQ. As DNA, the CDR3 is TGCGCCAGCAGCTGGGGACAGGGTTCCGGGGAGCTGTTTTTT. The encoded protein is CASSWGQGSGELFF.

The chain recombines TRBV30 with TRBJ2-3; D remains unclear. CDR1 and CDR2 (germline): GTSNPN, SVGIG (reference sequence). The CDR3 has 13 amino acids. The V end lost 4 bases, the J end lost 0 bases, and 8 bases lay between the germline ends. The DNA for the CDR3 is TGTGCCTGGACCATAGGGAGCACAGATACGCAGTATTTT. It specifies CAWTIGSTDTQYF.

The V gene is TRBV20-1, the J gene TRBJ2-7; D unclear. Germline loops: CDR1 DFQATT, CDR2 SNEGSKA (reference sequence). Trimming left V 4 bases short and J 3 bases short, with 7 bases between. The CDR3 totals 11 residues. In DNA form, the CDR3 reads TGCAGTGCTAAAGGGCTCTACGAGCAGTACTTC. It translates to CSAKGLYEQYF.

The rearrangement joins TRBV9 to TRBJ2-7; TRBD1 agrees at 8 bases. This CDR3 is built from 16 residues. Germline CDR1 reads SGDLS; CDR2 reads YYNGEE. The J segment lost 3 bases and the V segment lost 3 bases, leaving 11 bases of the junction unmatched. The CDR3 sequence is CASSESTGGKFYEQYF. The CDR3 region has the DNA TGTGCCAGCAGCGAATCAACAGGGGGAAAGTTCTACGAGCAGTACTTC.

The rearrangement joins TRBV5-8 to TRBJ1-6; no definite D call. V dropped 4 bases and J dropped 0 bases, with 17 bases sitting between them. The CDR3 runs 18 residues. The germline V gene has CDR1 SGHTS and CDR2 YDEGEE. This CDR3 is CASSTWTELSSYNSPLHF. The CDR3 DNA reads TGTGCCAGCAGCACATGGACTGAACTGAGCTCCTATAATTCACCCCTCCACTTT.

The V gene is TRBV7-2, the J gene TRBJ2-2; TRBD2 matches 9 bases. Germline V gene data show CDR1 as SGHTA and CDR2 as FQGNSA. The junction had 5 bases not matched to a gene; V was cut back by 4 bases and J by 5 bases. The CDR3 loop spans 15 amino acids. The chain's CDR3 is CASSSTSGETGELFF. In DNA, the CDR3 is TGTGCCAGCAGCTCGACTAGCGGTGAAACCGGGGAGCTGTTTTTT. The full variable domain, rest sourced from reference TRBV7-2 and TRBJ2-2, is GAGVSQSPSNKVTEKGKDVELRCDPISGHTALYWYRQSLGQGLEFLIYFQGNSAPDKSGLPSDRFSAERTGGSVSTLTIQRTQQEDSAVYLCASSSTSGETGELFFGEGSRLTVL.

The chain links TRBV5-1 to TRBJ2-1; 8 bases are shared with TRBD1. CDR1 SGHRS and CDR2 YFSETQ come from the germline V gene. Germline trimming cut 0 bases from V and 7 bases from J; bases unmatched to any gene: 3. This CDR3 is built from 14 residues. The CDR3 here is CASSLGTGNNEQFF. The DNA for the CDR3 is TGCGCCAGCAGCTTGGGGACAGGGAATAATGAGCAGTTCTTC. The entire variable domain, with the rest obtained from reference TRBV5-1 and TRBJ2-1, is as follows: KAGVTQTPRYLIKTRGQQVTLSCSPISGHRSVSWYQQTPGQGLQFLFEYFSETQRNKGNFPGRFSGRQFSNSRSEMNVSTLELGDSALYLCASSLGTGNNEQFFGPGTRLTVL.

The CDR3 reads CASSLGVSGGGSYNEQFF. The CDR3 region has the DNA TGTGCCAGCAGCTTAGGCGTTAGCGGGGGCGGCTCCTACAATGAGCAGTTCTTC. The V call is TRBV11-2, the J call TRBJ2-1, with 9 bases aligning to TRBD2. With 1 base clipped from V and 0 bases from J, the junction kept 7 bases outside the gene matches. The CDR3 is made up of 18 amino acids. CDR1 SGHAT and CDR2 FQNNGV come from the germline V gene. Full variable domain (remainder filled in from reference TRBV11-2 and TRBJ2-1): EAGVAQSPRYKIIEKRQSVAFWCNPISGHATLYWYQQILGQGPKLLIQFQNNGVVDDSQLPKDRFSAERLKGVDSTLKIQPAKLEDSAVYLCASSLGVSGGGSYNEQFFGPGTRLTVL.

The chain combines TRBV4-2 with TRBJ2-7; D remains unclear. Trimming left V 0 bases short and J 1 base short, with 13 bases between. The CDR3 length is 16 residues. The germline gives CDR1 LGHNA, CDR2 YNFKEQ. CDR3 region: CASSQDDARASYEQYF. The CDR3 nucleotides are TGTGCCAGCAGCCAAGATGACGCAAGGGCATCCTACGAGCAGTACTTC.

This clone has only one observation. The chain joins TRBV4-3 to TRBJ2-3; 9 nucleotides agree with TRBD2. The V and J ends lost 0 bases and 7 bases, in that order; junction bases with no gene match: 2. The germline V gene encodes CDR1 LGHNA and CDR2 YSLEER. The CDR3 consists of 14 residues. CDR3 nucleotide sequence: TGCGCCAGCAGCCAAGACCCTAGCGGGAATACGCAGTATTTT. This gives the protein CASSQDPSGNTQYF.

The V gene is TRBV6-1, the J gene TRBJ2-1; D is ambiguous. V lost 1 base, J lost 1 base, and 2 bases lay in between. Germline V gene lookup returns CDR1 MNHNS and CDR2 SASEGT. CDR3 length: 13 amino acids. CDR3 amino acids: CASSEDSYNEQFF. CDR3 in DNA: TGTGCCAGCAGTGAAGATTCCTACAATGAGCAGTTCTTC.

This chain connects TRBV5-1 to TRBJ2-4; perhaps D is TRBD1 or TRBD2 (5 bases each). Germline V gene sequence: CDR1 SGHRS, CDR2 YFSETQ. The CDR3 consists of 17 residues. V was clipped by 3 bases and J by 0 bases, with 16 bases between them. CDR3 nucleotides: TGCGCCAGCAGCTGGACCATTGGGGACGTAGCCAAAAACATTCAGTACTTC. Protein: CASSWTIGDVAKNIQYF.

J is TRBJ1-1 and V is TRBV5-1; D ambiguous. Germline lookup yields CDR1 SGHRS and CDR2 YFSETQ. Trimming removed 0 bases from V and 7 bases from J, with 4 bases in between. This CDR3 is built from 11 residues. The CDR3 DNA is TGCGCCAGCAGCTTGGACGGTGAAGCTTTCTTT. Residues: CASSLDGEAFF.

The chain combines TRBV18 with TRBJ1-5; D call uncertain. Germline loops: CDR1 KGHSH, CDR2 LQKENI. The CDR3 contains 13 residues. The V and J ends lost 3 bases and 4 bases respectively, with 7 bases between them. This CDR3 reads CASSPEPNQPQHF. For the CDR3, the DNA is TGTGCCAGCTCACCTGAACCAAATCAGCCCCAGCATTTT.

The chain has TRBV9 and TRBJ2-3, with D unclear. The V and J ends lost 0 bases and 2 bases respectively, with 7 bases between them. Per the germline V gene, CDR1 is SGDLS and CDR2 is YYNGEE. The CDR3 sequence is 14 residues long. The CDR3 bases are TGTGCCAGCAGCGTAGACCTCTTCACAGATACGCAGTATTTT. Translated, it gives CASSVDLFTDTQYF.

This chain links TRBV30 with TRBJ2-3, with D possibly matching TRBD2 (5 bases). V lost 1 base, J lost 9 bases, and 29 bases lay in between. In germline, CDR1 is GTSNPN, CDR2 SVGIG (reference sequence). The CDR3 is made up of 18 amino acids. This chain's CDR3 is CAWSAPSPLVLPMYTQYF. Written as DNA, the CDR3 is TGTGCCTGGAGTGCCCCCTCCCCACTAGTCCTTCCCATGTACACGCAGTATTTT.

The chain is built from TRBV9 and TRBJ2-1; 12 bases fit TRBD2. The CDR3 loop spans 17 amino acids. The germline V gene encodes CDR1 SGDLS and CDR2 YYNGEE. V lost 3 bases, J lost 1 base, and 5 bases stayed unmatched. Here the CDR3 reads CASSGATSGGSYNEQFF. CDR3 DNA: TGTGCCAGCAGCGGGGCGACTAGCGGGGGTTCCTACAATGAGCAGTTCTTC. The variable domain in full, completed from reference TRBV9 and TRBJ2-1, reads DSGVTQTPKHLITATGQRVTLRCSPRSGDLSVYWYQQSLDQGLQFLIQYYNGEERAKGNILERFSAQQFPDLHSELNLSSLELGDSALYFCASSGATSGGSYNEQFFGPGTRLTVL.

The chain is built from TRBV30 and TRBJ1-2; no definite D call. V gave up 4 bases and J gave up 6 bases, with 12 bases separating them. CDR1 is GTSNPN and CDR2 is SVGIG in the germline V gene (reference sequence). The CDR3 length is 12 residues. The CDR3 nucleotides are TGTGCCTGGAAACCGAATCCCAATGGCTACACCTTC. Protein sequence: CAWKPNPNGYTF.

The rearrangement joins TRBV19 to TRBJ2-3; no firm D call. Trimming removed 8 bases from V and 0 bases from J, with 15 bases in between. Germline values: CDR1 LNHDA, CDR2 SQIVND (reference sequence). This CDR3 contains 15 residues. CDR3 coding DNA: TGTGCCAGTCGAAAGGGTGATTCTAGCACAGATACGCAGTATTTT. Translated, it gives CASRKGDSSTDTQYF.

CDR3 coding DNA: TGTGCCAGCAGCTTAGTGTTTTCCGGGGAGCTGTTTTTT. It translates to CASSLVFSGELFF. The chain couples TRBV11-2 to TRBJ2-2; D is undetermined. The length of the CDR3 is 13 residues. The germline V gene encodes CDR1 SGHAT and CDR2 FQNNGV. V lost 1 base to trimming and J lost 6 bases, with 6 bases between them.

This clone was detected once. The chain combines TRBV5-6 with TRBJ2-1; D remains unclear. Trimming stripped 2 bases from V and 4 bases from J, with 7 bases between. Germline V CDR1 and CDR2: SGHDT, YYEEEE. CDR3 size: 13 residues. This chain's CDR3 is CASSFRDYNEQFF. CDR3 nucleotide sequence: TGTGCCAGCAGCTTTCGAGATTACAATGAGCAGTTCTTC.

This chain joins TRBV11-2 and TRBJ1-2; 7 nucleotides line up with TRBD1. V shed 5 bases, J shed 4 bases, and the junction held 7 bases outside the gene matches. The CDR3 spans 14 residues. CDR1 is SGHAT and CDR2 is FQNNGV in the germline V gene. The CDR3 loop is CASSRNRGPYGYTF. CDR3 sequence (DNA): TGTGCCAGCAGCCGAAACAGGGGCCCCTATGGCTACACCTTC.

Details on this clone: Relative to the germline gene, one junction end is altered; a read error may explain this. This rearrangement joins TRBV7-7 to TRBJ1-1, with D maybe TRBD1 (6 bases). Germline V CDR1 and CDR2: SSHAT, FNYEAQ (reference sequence). The CDR3 is made up of 15 amino acids. CDR3 DNA sequence: TGTGCTAGCAGCTTAGGAGGACAGCTGAACACTGAAGCTTTCTTT. Protein product: CASSLGGQLNTEAFF.